This TCR beta chain was recorded in a study of blood T cell repertoires in COVID-19. About the research overall: Nucleic acid was either cDNA or gDNA, and it came from T cells, B-cell-depleted T cells, or PBMCs.

The CDR3 is 19 amino acids. Germline V gene data show CDR1 as SGHRS and CDR2 as YFSETQ. V lost 0 bases to trimming and J lost 0 bases; unmatched junction nucleotides: 10. In the original processing: Researchers report that nucleated cell counts were estimated from reference gene primer amplification. Method: immunoSEQ multiplex PCR; TCRdb's copy keeps in-frame clones and lacks some. The V and J calls and clone size come from that table; D and trimming were worked out from the DNA. The sample lists 170,000 or so clones; more than 70% were seen once. The chain combines TRBV5-1 with TRBJ2-2; 8 nucleotides line up with TRBD2. The specimen sequenced was peripheral blood. The TCR originated in a man aged 50 to 59 with active or convalescent COVID-19. CDR3 DNA: TGCGCCAGCAGCTTGGGGCTAGCGGGCCTCCCCGCGAACACCGGGGAGCTGTTTTTT. This encodes CASSLGLAGLPANTGELFF.